The 13 T cell receptor beta chains below were found in one sample sequenced in a study of graft-versus-host responses after intestinal transplantation. Clones were read by immunoSEQ multiplex PCR, and TCRdb kept only the in-frame ones, dropping some. The profile shows tens of thousands of clones, 80% to 90% of them singletons. What these receptors recognize is not known. The sample consisted of unstimulated CD8+ T cells sorted from spleen or lymph node cells, taken before intestinal transplant. All receptors come from a human donor who received an intestinal transplant.

This clone appeared a single time. This sequence joins TRBV28 and TRBJ2-5, with D tentatively TRBD2 (6 bases). CDR1 is MDHEN, CDR2 SYDVKM, per germline. Trimming removed 8 bases at V and 5 bases at J, with 12 bases between. The CDR3 spans 12 residues. CDR3 nucleotide sequence: TGTGCCAGCCGGAGGGGTTCTGAGACCCAGTACTTC. Its translation is CASRRGSETQYF.

This chain uses TRBV28 with TRBJ2-7; 11 bases fit TRBD2. Losses at the gene ends were 1 base for V and 4 bases for J; bases not matched to a gene: 18. This CDR3 is 20 amino acids long. Germline CDR1 MDHEN, CDR2 SYDVKM. CDR3 nucleotide sequence: TGTGCCAGCAGTTTATCCCTAGCCCTAGCGGGAGGACGACGTCTTTACGAGCAGTACTTC. Its protein is CASSLSLALAGGRRLYEQYF.

This chain uses TRBV5-1 with TRBJ2-3; D unresolved. The CDR3 is 13 amino acids. The germline gives CDR1 SGHRS, CDR2 YFSETQ. Trimming removed 4 bases at V and 0 bases at J, with 6 bases between. Written as DNA, the CDR3 is TGCGCCAGCAGCCTGACTAGCACAGATACGCAGTATTTT. Translated, it gives CASSLTSTDTQYF.

This clone was counted between two and nine times. This sequence joins TRBV10-3 and TRBJ2-7, with D tentatively TRBD2 (7 bases). Trimming took off 3 bases at V and 7 bases at J, with 25 bases between the two ends. The CDR3 sequence is 17 residues long. Germline loops: CDR1 ENHRY, CDR2 SYGVKD. Here the CDR3 reads CAISDSGGREITGEQYF. In nucleotides, the CDR3 is TGTGCCATCAGTGACTCCGGGGGGCGGGAGATCACTGGTGAGCAGTACTTC.

This clone was found once. The chain combines TRBV5-4 with TRBJ2-1, with 12 positions matching TRBD1. The CDR3 is 15 amino acids. J was trimmed by 7 bases and V by 4 bases; bases with no gene match: 6. Looked up from germline, CDR1 is SGHNT and CDR2 is YYREEE (reference sequence). This CDR3 is CASSHGTGGMNEQFF. The CDR3 nucleotides are TGTGCCAGCAGCCACGGGACAGGGGGCATGAATGAGCAGTTCTTC.

The chain uses TRBV5-1 and TRBJ2-1; D call uncertain. This CDR3 spans 15 amino acids. V was clipped by 1 base and J by 0 bases, with 8 bases between them. Germline CDR1 and CDR2: SGHRS and YFSETQ. CDR3 bases: TGCGCCAGCAGCTTGTTTCCAGTCTCCTACAATGAGCAGTTCTTC. As protein: CASSLFPVSYNEQFF.

The rearrangement links TRBV28 to TRBJ1-1; D not certain. Germline CDR1 MDHEN, CDR2 SYDVKM. CDR3 size: 11 residues. In DNA form, the CDR3 reads TGTTCCACTGTTATGAACACTGAAGCTTTCTTT. Amino acids: CSTVMNTEAFF.

The chain uses TRBV2 and TRBJ2-2, with D unclear. This CDR3 comprises 16 residues. Trimming left V 3 bases short and J 0 bases short, with 11 bases between. From germline, CDR1 is SNHLY and CDR2 FYNNEI. The CDR3 DNA reads as TGTGCCAGCAGTGAGTTTTTCTTTCCGAACACCGGGGAGCTGTTTTTT. Protein product: CASSEFFFPNTGELFF. The complete variable domain, with remaining parts taken from reference TRBV2 and TRBJ2-2, reads EPEVTQTPSHQVTQMGQEVILRCVPISNHLYFYWYRQILGQKVEFLVSFYNNEISEKSEIFDDQFSVERPDGSNFTLKIRSTKLEDSAMYFCASSEFFFPNTGELFFGEGSRLTVL.

The V gene is TRBV2, the J gene TRBJ2-7; possible D gene TRBD1, 5 bases. The germline V gene has CDR1 SNHLY and CDR2 FYNNEI. The CDR3 spans 15 residues. V shed 6 bases and J shed 0 bases, with 15 bases lying between them. The CDR3 nucleotides are TGTGCCAGCAGCGAACCCGACGGACACTCCTACGAGCAGTACTTC. It translates to CASSEPDGHSYEQYF.

The chain carries TRBV5-1 and TRBJ2-3; 7 positions agree with TRBD2. This CDR3 has 16 amino acids. The germline CDR1 and CDR2 sequences are SGHRS and YFSETQ. V was clipped by 3 bases and J by 0 bases; unmatched bases: 7. The CDR3 DNA sequence: TGCGCCAGCAGCTGGGGTTTCGGGGGGAGCACAGATACGCAGTATTTT. Translated, it gives CASSWGFGGSTDTQYF. The full variable domain, with the rest looked up from reference TRBV5-1 and TRBJ2-3, is KAGVTQTPRYLIKTRGQQVTLSCSPISGHRSVSWYQQTPGQGLQFLFEYFSETQRNKGNFPGRFSGRQFSNSRSEMNVSTLELGDSALYLCASSWGFGGSTDTQYFGPGTRLTVL.

The CDR3 sequence is CASSPPDRGNTEAFF. The CDR3 DNA reads TGTGCCAGCAGTCCACCTGACAGGGGTAACACTGAAGCTTTCTTT. The chain couples TRBV6-6 to TRBJ1-1; 8 nucleotides match TRBD1. J gave up 2 bases and V 5 bases, and 7 bases lay outside the gene matches. The CDR3 loop spans 15 amino acids. Germline-derived CDR1 and CDR2 are MNHNY and SVGAGI (reference sequence).

The chain links TRBV15 to TRBJ1-5; TRBD1 might be the D (5 bases). Germline lookup yields CDR1 LNHNV and CDR2 YYDKDF (reference sequence). With 5 bases removed from V and 0 bases from J, the gap between germline ends came to 8 bases. The CDR3 consists of 14 residues. The chain's CDR3 is CATSRDFSNQPQHF. The DNA of the CDR3 is TGTGCCACCAGCCGGGACTTTAGCAATCAGCCCCAGCATTTT.

The rearrangement joins TRBV5-7 to TRBJ2-6, with D possibly being TRBD2 (6 bases). TRBV5-7 is known as an ORF, though its function is uncertain. V was trimmed by 2 bases and J by 1 base, leaving 16 bases between them. This CDR3 has 18 residues. The CDR3 region has the DNA TGTGCCAGCAGCTTCCTGCCAGGGACTCAATCTGGGGCCAACGTCCTGACTTTC. It specifies CASSFLPGTQSGANVLTF.